The 2 T cell receptor beta chains presented below share a single source sample, sequenced in a study of blood T cell repertoires in COVID-19. Libraries were prepared by immunoSEQ multiplex PCR; TCRdb keeps only in-frame clonotypes and omits some of them. The data hold just under 150,000 clones, with around nine tenths observed a single time. The sequenced sample consisted of peripheral blood. The source is a woman aged 45 to 65 with active or convalescent COVID-19.

This chain connects TRBV5-6 to TRBJ1-4; TRBD1 agrees at 9 bases. CDR1 and CDR2 from the germline V gene are SGHDT and YYEEEE. V was clipped by 5 bases and J by 7 bases; unmatched bases: 12. The CDR3 is 16 residues long. The CDR3: CASSFLTGGFSEKLFF. CDR3 in DNA: TGTGCCAGCAGTTTTCTCACAGGGGGCTTCAGTGAAAAACTGTTTTTT.

CDR3 in amino acids: CATNAGTTNTGELFF. CDR3 coding DNA: TGTGCCACCAACGCCGGGACAACGAACACCGGGGAGCTGTTTTTT. The J gene is TRBJ2-2, the V gene TRBV9, with TRBD1 as a possible D gene (6 bases). Germline V gives CDR1 SGDLS, CDR2 YYNGEE. This CDR3 has 15 amino acids. Trimming shortened V by 9 bases and J by 0 bases, and 15 bases separated the two germline ends.